These T cell receptor beta chains were read from a single sample in a study of T-cell reconstitution after alpha-beta-depleted transplantation in children. TCRdb called the PCR reads again in MiXCR, with one record for every CDR3 protein. The data show approximately 490,000 distinct CDR3 sequences, around an eighth seen once. The specimen comprised PBMCs from the stem cell graft donor, sampled from the stem cell graft. These receptors were taken from a human donor who donated a stem cell graft to a child with combined immunodeficiency. The CDR3 runs from the conserved cysteine through the conserved F or W. The D gene is left open where the match is weak. Clone size appears in some rows only: once, few, many, or a class for an expanded clone.

abundance,d_gene,j_gene,v_gene,CDR3aa,CDR3nt
-,-,TRBJ1-1,TRBV28,CASKERQFMNTEAFF,TGTGCCAGCAAGGAGAGACAGTTCATGAACACTGAAGCTTTCTTT
-,-,TRBJ2-3,TRBV9,CASSVEGGPLTQYF,TGTGCCAGCAGCGTAGAGGGGGGGCCTTTGACGCAGTATTTT
-,-,TRBJ1-1,TRBV4-3,CASSQDGALNTEAFF,TGCGCCAGCAGCCAAGATGGGGCCTTGAACACTGAAGCTTTCTTT
-,-,TRBJ2-2,TRBV15,CATPGRGTGELFF,TGTGCCACCCCCGGAAGGGGCACCGGGGAGCTGTTTTTT
many,-,TRBJ2-7,TRBV3-1,CASSQVRGYEQYF,TGTGCCAGCAGCCAAGTAAGGGGCTACGAGCAGTACTTC
many,-,TRBJ2-1,TRBV2,CAAGRDWHEQFF,TGTGCCGCAGGCAGGGATTGGCATGAGCAGTTCTTC
few,-,TRBJ2-1,TRBV9,CASSVEAAGSPSPNEQFF,TGTGCCAGCAGCGTAGAGGCCGCGGGGTCCCCCAGTCCAAATGAGCAGTTCTTC
-,TRBD2,TRBJ2-7,TRBV28,CASVPGGVQGLHEQYF,TGTGCCAGCGTACCGGGGGGGGTACAGGGTCTCCACGAGCAGTACTTC
-,-,TRBJ1-1,TRBV27,CASSVGLDTEAFF,TGTGCCAGCTCGGTAGGGTTGGACACTGAAGCTTTCTTT
-,-,TRBJ1-1,TRBV6-2/TRBV6-3,CASTPFAGNTEAFF,TGTGCCAGCACCCCGTTCGCTGGGAACACTGAAGCTTTCTTT
-,-,TRBJ2-1,TRBV6-1,CASSERVRANEQFF,TGTGCCAGCAGTGAAAGGGTCAGGGCTAATGAGCAGTTCTTC
few,-,TRBJ2-1,TRBV7-7,CASSLDRFRNEQFF,TGTGCTAGCAGCCTCGACAGGTTCCGTAATGAGCAGTTCTTC
many,-,TRBJ2-7,TRBV4-3,CASSQEDTWGLDEQYF,TGCGCCAGCAGCCAAGAGGATACGTGGGGCTTAGACGAGCAGTACTTC
few,-,TRBJ2-1,TRBV20-1,CSARNTNEQFF,TGCAGTGCTAGAAACACCAATGAGCAGTTCTTC
-,TRBD1,TRBJ1-4,TRBV12-3/TRBV12-4,CASSRQTGGGEKLFF,TGTGCCAGCAGCCGGCAGACAGGGGGCGGTGAAAAACTGTTTTTT
few,-,TRBJ2-1,TRBV3-1,CASSQRQFDEQFF,TGTGCCAGCAGCCAAAGGCAGTTTGATGAGCAGTTCTTC
few,-,TRBJ2-7,TRBV6-5,CASSSSGTAPYEQYF,TGTGCCAGCAGCTCCTCCGGGACTGCCCCCTACGAGCAGTACTTC
-,-,TRBJ2-7,TRBV3-1,CASSQDLVHEQYF,TGTGCCAGCAGCCAAGATCTTGTCCACGAGCAGTACTTC
-,-,TRBJ2-5,TRBV12-3/TRBV12-4,CASRPPSRPRWSQYF,TGTGCCAGCAGACCACCGTCACGTCCCAGATGGAGCCAGTACTTC
few,-,TRBJ2-7,TRBV20-1,CSASEEGTYLGKPYEQYF,TGCAGTGCTAGTGAGGAGGGGACCTACCTTGGTAAGCCCTACGAGCAGTACTTC
-,TRBD1,TRBJ2-6,TRBV20-1,CSARVGGQGYSGANVLTF,TGCAGTGCTAGAGTAGGAGGACAGGGATACTCTGGGGCCAACGTCCTGACTTTC
many,TRBD2,TRBJ2-3,TRBV20-1,CSAAASGITDTQYF,TGCAGTGCCGCAGCTAGCGGCATCACAGATACGCAGTATTTT
few,-,TRBJ1-1,TRBV7-8,CASSLGVVGQRSMNTEAFF,TGTGCCAGCAGCTTAGGGGTAGTCGGACAAAGATCAATGAACACTGAAGCTTTCTTT
few,-,TRBJ1-5,TRBV3-1,CASSPGRTDWINQPQHF,TGTGCCAGCAGCCCGGGTAGGACAGATTGGATCAATCAGCCCCAGCATTTT
-,TRBD2,TRBJ2-5,TRBV20-1,CSARGGDLAGGPVETQYF,TGCAGTGCTCGGGGGGGAGACCTAGCGGGAGGGCCGGTGGAGACCCAGTACTTC
many,-,TRBJ2-3,TRBV9,CASSLQVSGGTDTQYF,TGTGCCAGCAGCTTACAGGTCTCGGGAGGCACAGATACGCAGTATTTT
many,TRBD1,TRBJ2-7,TRBV5-1,CASSRDSRTYEQYF,TGCGCCAGCAGCAGGGACAGCCGCACCTACGAGCAGTACTTC
-,TRBD1,TRBJ2-5,TRBV20-1,CSTRLAGGMEETQYF,TGCAGTACTAGACTGGCAGGGGGCATGGAGGAGACCCAGTACTTC
many,-,TRBJ2-5,TRBV24-1,CATSALEAGKETQYF,TGTGCCACCAGTGCCTTAGAGGCGGGGAAAGAGACCCAGTACTTC
many,-,TRBJ2-1,TRBV10-3,CATRDNEQFF,TGTGCCACTAGAGACAATGAGCAGTTCTTC
many,TRBD1,TRBJ1-1,TRBV5-1,CASSRDRGESVAEAFF,TGCGCCAGCAGTCGGGACAGGGGCGAATCAGTCGCTGAAGCTTTCTTT
-,-,TRBJ2-5,TRBV20-1,CSARDLQGRSQYF,TGCAGTGCTAGAGATTTACAGGGAAGGTCCCAGTACTTC
few,-,TRBJ1-2,TRBV29-1,CRPLWMYYGYTF,TGCAGACCTCTATGGATGTACTATGGCTACACCTTC
few,-,TRBJ1-3,TRBV7-9,CASSSPGRGYSGNTIYF,TGTGCCAGCAGCTCCCCCGGACGGGGTTACTCTGGAAACACCATATATTTT
few,-,TRBJ2-1,TRBV6-5,CASSSPGLGGEQFF,TGTGCCAGCAGTTCGCCGGGTCTCGGGGGTGAGCAGTTCTTC
-,-,TRBJ2-1,TRBV27,CAAGLSYNEQFF,TGTGCCGCGGGACTTTCCTACAATGAGCAGTTCTTC
-,TRBD1,TRBJ2-3,TRBV29-1,CSVTGTGVPNTQYF,TGCAGCGTTACCGGGACAGGGGTCCCTAATACGCAGTATTTT
-,-,TRBJ2-3,TRBV12-3/TRBV12-4,CASSFATDTQYF,TGTGCCAGCAGTTTCGCCACAGATACGCAGTATTTT
few,-,TRBJ1-5,TRBV6-2/TRBV6-3,CASKQDIYSNQPQHF,TGTGCCAGCAAACAAGACATTTATAGCAATCAGCCCCAGCATTTT
many,-,TRBJ2-3,TRBV20-1,CSAWASGTDTQYF,TGCAGTGCTTGGGCTAGCGGCACAGATACGCAGTATTTT
few,-,TRBJ2-1,TRBV19,CASSITRLDNEQFF,TGTGCCAGTAGTATAACTCGACTAGACAATGAGCAGTTCTTC
many,-,TRBJ2-7,TRBV12-3/TRBV12-4,CASSIQGTPSYEQYF,TGTGCCAGCAGTATCCAAGGGACCCCCTCCTACGAGCAGTACTTC
many,-,TRBJ2-7,TRBV5-5,CASSLLYGGNYEQYF,TGTGCCAGCAGCTTGCTATATGGTGGAAACTACGAGCAGTACTTC
-,TRBD1,TRBJ1-4,TRBV15,CATSPRTGGSEKLFF,TGTGCCACCAGCCCCAGGACAGGGGGATCCGAAAAACTGTTTTTT
few,-,TRBJ1-1,TRBV4-3,CASSRSRGYGTEAFF,TGCGCCAGCAGCCGCTCACGGGGGTATGGCACTGAAGCTTTCTTT
-,-,TRBJ2-3,TRBV5-5,CASSFRFGTDTQYF,TGTGCCAGCAGCTTTCGGTTCGGCACAGATACGCAGTATTTT
few,-,TRBJ2-3,TRBV12-3/TRBV12-4,CASSLLPLISTDTQYF,TGTGCCAGCAGTTTACTCCCCCTAATTTCCACAGATACGCAGTATTTT
-,-,TRBJ1-1,TRBV6-6,CASSPWGAEAFF,TGTGCCAGCAGTCCATGGGGGGCTGAAGCTTTCTTT
many,-,TRBJ2-1,TRBV25-1,CASSEFSYNEQFF,TGTGCCAGCAGTGAATTTAGTTACAATGAGCAGTTCTTC
-,-,TRBJ1-1,TRBV29-1,CSARQSMNTEAFF,TGCAGCGCTAGACAGTCCATGAACACTGAAGCTTTCTTT
few,-,TRBJ2-3,TRBV7-9,CASSLGDRPSTDTQYF,TGTGCCAGCAGCTTAGGAGACCGTCCTAGCACAGATACGCAGTATTTT
-,TRBD1,TRBJ1-1,TRBV20-1,CSASPWGRRGGPNTEAFF,TGCAGTGCATCCCCTTGGGGACGCAGGGGGGGACCGAACACTGAAGCTTTCTTT
few,TRBD2,TRBJ2-7,TRBV27,CASSPGTSGRNEQYF,TGTGCCAGCAGTCCAGGGACTAGCGGGAGGAACGAGCAGTACTTC
few,-,TRBJ2-1,TRBV6-5,CASSNLGFEQFF,TGTGCCAGCAGTAATCTAGGGTTTGAGCAGTTCTTC